One sample yielded the 18 T cell receptor beta chains listed below, sequenced in a study of blood T cell repertoires in COVID-19. Clones were sequenced by immunoSEQ multiplex PCR, and TCRdb holds only the in-frame ones, with some missing. The table lists hundreds of thousands of clones, around four fifths of them singletons. Sequenced material: peripheral blood. The receptors derive from a woman aged 60-70 years with active or convalescent COVID-19.

This sequence joins TRBV6-5 and TRBJ2-7; D remains unclear. Looked up from germline, CDR1 is MNHEY and CDR2 is SVGAGI. With 4 bases removed from V and 6 bases from J, the gap between germline ends came to 13 bases. CDR3 length equals 13 residues. The CDR3 spells CASSFHRHREQYF. DNA of the CDR3: TGTGCCAGCAGTTTCCACCGACATCGCGAGCAGTACTTC.

V and J are TRBV6-5 and TRBJ1-2; no definite D call. The length of the CDR3 is 14 residues. Trimming removed 2 bases at V and 7 bases at J, with 14 bases between. Per germline, CDR1 MNHEY and CDR2 SVGAGI. The CDR3: CASSYADGWSGYTF. In DNA form, the CDR3 reads TGTGCCAGCAGTTACGCTGACGGCTGGAGTGGCTACACCTTC.

This chain joins TRBV4-2 and TRBJ1-2, with a possible D match to TRBD1 (5 bases). This CDR3 has 13 residues. The germline V gene has CDR1 LGHNA and CDR2 YNFKEQ. V dropped 3 bases and J dropped 8 bases, with 13 bases sitting between them. CDR3 sequence reads: CASSQDGTWGYTF. In DNA form, the CDR3 reads TGTGCCAGCAGCCAGGATGGGACTTGGGGCTACACCTTC.

The gene calls are TRBV4-1 and TRBJ2-1; 16 bases are shared with TRBD2. The CDR3 extends over 18 amino acids. Germline V lookup: CDR1 MGHRA, CDR2 YSYEKL. The V segment lost 0 bases and the J segment 7 bases; nucleotides outside the gene matches: 6. CDR3 sequence: CASSQDSGLAGGRNEQFF. CDR3 nucleotides: TGCGCCAGCAGCCAAGATTCGGGACTAGCGGGGGGGCGGAATGAGCAGTTCTTC.

V and J are TRBV7-8 and TRBJ2-3, with D perhaps TRBD1 (5 bases). CDR3 length: 16 amino acids. Germline loops: CDR1 SGHVS, CDR2 FQNEAQ. Trimming shortened V by 3 bases and J by 0 bases, and 13 bases separated the two germline ends. The CDR3 DNA is TGTGCCAGCAGCTTGGACACCCATACTAGCACAGATACGCAGTATTTT. It yields the protein CASSLDTHTSTDTQYF.

As DNA, the CDR3 is TGTGCCAGCAATAGACAGAATGAAAAACTGTTTTTT. As protein: CASNRQNEKLFF. The chain links TRBV3-1 (or the pseudogene TRBV3-2) to TRBJ1-4; D is possibly TRBD1 (5 bases). Germline V lookup: CDR1 LGHDT, CDR2 YNNKEL (reference sequence). This CDR3 is built from 12 residues. Between the trimmed V and J ends, which lost 7 bases and 5 bases, there was a span of 8 bases.

This chain uses TRBV7-9 with TRBJ2-2, with a possible D match to TRBD1 (5 bases). The germline V gene has CDR1 SEHNR and CDR2 FQNEAQ (reference sequence). Deletions cut 1 base from V and 9 bases from J, with 18 bases between. The CDR3 covers 16 residues. CDR3 sequence reads: CASSLVTHRPPRELFF. The DNA for the CDR3 is TGTGCCAGCAGCTTAGTGACCCACAGGCCGCCCCGGGAGCTGTTTTTT.

In regard to this clone: In the same sample, other DNA sequences code for this CDR3. The chain has TRBV12-3 or TRBV12-4 and TRBJ1-1, with D hard to call. This CDR3 comprises 13 residues. V shed 5 bases and J shed 2 bases, with 9 bases lying between them. For the CDR3, the DNA is TGTGCCAGCAGTCGGGTCCCTAACACTGAAGCTTTCTTT. Residues: CASSRVPNTEAFF.

This clone showed up just a few times. The chain couples TRBV6-5 to TRBJ1-1; D might be TRBD1 (5 bases). The V and J ends lost 6 bases and 8 bases respectively, with 13 bases between them. The germline V gene has CDR1 MNHEY and CDR2 SVGAGI. CDR3 size: 12 residues. CDR3 nucleotides: TGTGCCAGCAGAATCCGTGGGGGGGAAGCTTTCTTT. As protein: CASRIRGGEAFF.

The genes are TRBV4-1 and TRBJ1-1; D is perhaps TRBD1 (5 bases). V was shortened by 6 bases and J by 5 bases, with 16 bases between the two germline ends. This CDR3 has 14 amino acids. The germline CDR1 and CDR2 sequences are MGHRA and YSYEKL. The CDR3 spells CASRPTMGGTEAFF. Here the CDR3 DNA reads TGCGCCAGCAGGCCCACTATGGGGGGGACTGAAGCTTTCTTT.

This clone has more than one count but fewer than ten. This chain links TRBV20-1 with TRBJ1-6; 10 bases align to TRBD1. CDR3 length: 16 residues. Germline V gene lookup returns CDR1 DFQATT and CDR2 SNEGSKA (reference sequence). Germline trimming cut 3 bases from V and 7 bases from J; bases unmatched to any gene: 9. DNA for the CDR3: TGCAGTGCTAGTCCAAGGACAGGGGGTTTGAATTCACCCCTCCACTTT. Amino acid sequence: CSASPRTGGLNSPLHF.

The chain carries TRBV12-3 or TRBV12-4 and TRBJ1-1, with D perhaps TRBD1 (5 bases). V dropped 6 bases and J dropped 6 bases, with 11 bases sitting between them. This CDR3 contains 12 residues. The CDR3 DNA follows: TGTGCCAGCAGGCCTACAGGTGCTGAAGCTTTCTTT. Protein: CASRPTGAEAFF.

This chain uses TRBV12-3 or TRBV12-4 with TRBJ2-3; D is ambiguous. The CDR3 totals 12 residues. V lost 8 bases to trimming and J lost 3 bases, with 9 bases between them. In nucleotides, the CDR3 is TGTGCCAGCGGCCGTGATACAGATACGCAGTATTTT. Protein product: CASGRDTDTQYF.

The table lists this clone with a few counts. The chain employs TRBV19 and TRBJ2-7, with 9 bases aligning to TRBD1. Unmatched junction bases numbered 6, after V lost 3 bases and J lost 3 bases. Germline V gives CDR1 LNHDA, CDR2 SQIVND (reference sequence). The CDR3 runs to 15 residues. The CDR3 bases are TGTGCCAGTAGTATCACCGGGACAGGGCTCTACGAGCAGTACTTC. Amino acid sequence: CASSITGTGLYEQYF.

This rearrangement joins TRBV5-1 to TRBJ1-5, with TRBD1 matching over 8 bases. The CDR3 runs to 14 residues. Germline loops: CDR1 SGHRS, CDR2 YFSETQ. V shed 3 bases and J 6 bases; nucleotides not matched to a gene: 5. CDR3 in DNA: TGCGCCAGCAGCTCCGGGACAGGCACTCAGCCCCAGCATTTT. Translating gives CASSSGTGTQPQHF.

This chain joins TRBV5-5 and TRBJ2-7; TRBD2 matches at 14 bases. This CDR3 spans 19 amino acids. The trim removed 0 bases at V and 1 base at J, leaving 9 bases unmatched. The germline V gene encodes CDR1 SGHKS and CDR2 YYEKEE (reference sequence). In nucleotides, the CDR3 is TGTGCCAGCAGCTTGGCGACTAGCGGGGGGGGATCTTTGTCCTACGAGCAGTACTTC. It specifies CASSLATSGGGSLSYEQYF.

This chain links TRBV7-6 with TRBJ2-3; the D gene is possibly TRBD1 (6 bases). The CDR3 is made up of 13 amino acids. Germline V gene data show CDR1 as SGHVS and CDR2 as FNYEAQ. V gave up 5 bases and J gave up 10 bases, with 16 bases separating them. The CDR3 sequence is CASSLNRVKAQYF. The CDR3 region has the DNA TGTGCCAGCAGCCTAAACAGGGTGAAGGCGCAGTATTTT.

This clone was detected only once. The rearrangement uses TRBV5-1 and TRBJ1-2; D not resolved. The CDR3 covers 13 residues. Between the trimmed V and J ends, which lost 2 bases and 4 bases, there was a span of 9 bases. Germline CDR1 and CDR2: SGHRS and YFSETQ. Here the CDR3 DNA reads TGCGCCAGCAGCTTCCTCTCAGGCTATGGCTACACCTTC. Amino acid sequence: CASSFLSGYGYTF.